These 4 T cell receptor beta chains share one sample of origin, sequenced in a study of Ad26.COV2.S vaccination and SARS-CoV-2 variants. Treatment defined: over 15 received Ad26.COV2.S at low or high dose, single or two shots; roughly five received placebo; per-sample allocation not given. The samples were gathered on day 63 after the first injection of vaccine or placebo. This table comes from immunoSEQ multiplex PCR, and its TCRdb copy is limited to in-frame clones, with some not included. The repertoire holds some 390,000 clones, with about 91% as singletons. The starting material was peripheral blood, obtained in a trial of Ad26.COV2.S vaccine versus placebo. The receptors stem from a person aged 18-60 years who received the Ad26.COV2.S COVID-19 vaccine or a placebo.

This clone was observed once. This chain joins TRBV18 and TRBJ1-3; TRBD1 aligns across 7 bases. J was trimmed by 2 bases and V by 0 bases; bases with no gene match: 1. The CDR3 has 15 amino acids. Per the germline V gene, CDR1 is KGHSH and CDR2 is LQKENI. This CDR3 is CASSPPTGTGNTIYF. The CDR3 nucleotides are TGTGCCAGCTCACCACCGACAGGGACTGGAAACACCATATATTTT.

This clone has at least ten counts. The chain couples TRBV6-4 to TRBJ2-3; D uncertain. The V end was cut by 2 bases, the J end by 0 bases, with 3 bases between. The CDR3 spans 13 residues. Germline CDR1 and CDR2: MRHNA and SNTAGT. CDR3 loop: CASSDGSTDTQYF. The CDR3 DNA follows: TGTGCCAGCAGTGACGGGAGCACAGATACGCAGTATTTT.

V usage is TRBV3-1 (or the pseudogene TRBV3-2) and J usage is TRBJ2-2; unclear D gene. Germline V lookup: CDR1 LGHDT, CDR2 YNNKEL (reference sequence). This CDR3 is 17 amino acids long. V lost 5 bases and J 1 base, leaving 17 bases between the germline ends. The CDR3 loop is CASSSSILGRNTGELFF. The CDR3 nucleotides are TGTGCCAGCAGCTCGTCAATCCTGGGAAGGAACACCGGGGAGCTGTTTTTT.

The chain recombines TRBV24-1 with TRBJ1-5; D unresolved. Trimming stripped 10 bases from V and 0 bases from J, with 9 bases between. CDR1 and CDR2 from the germline V gene are KGHDR and SFDVKD. The CDR3 consists of 13 residues. The CDR3 sequence: CATEANSNQPQHF. In nucleotides, the CDR3 is TGTGCCACAGAGGCGAATAGCAATCAGCCCCAGCATTTT.